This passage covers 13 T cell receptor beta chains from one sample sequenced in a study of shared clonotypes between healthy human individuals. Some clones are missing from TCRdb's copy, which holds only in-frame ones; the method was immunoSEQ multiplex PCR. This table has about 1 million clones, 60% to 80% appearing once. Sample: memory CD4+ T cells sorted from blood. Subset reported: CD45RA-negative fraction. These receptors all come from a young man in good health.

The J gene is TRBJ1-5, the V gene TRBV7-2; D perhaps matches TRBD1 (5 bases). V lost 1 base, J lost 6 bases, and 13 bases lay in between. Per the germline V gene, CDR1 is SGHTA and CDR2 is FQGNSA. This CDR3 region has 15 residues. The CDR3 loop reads CASSLGVGGGQPQHF. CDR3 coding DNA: TGTGCCAGCAGCTTAGGAGTTGGGGGAGGTCAGCCCCAGCATTTT.

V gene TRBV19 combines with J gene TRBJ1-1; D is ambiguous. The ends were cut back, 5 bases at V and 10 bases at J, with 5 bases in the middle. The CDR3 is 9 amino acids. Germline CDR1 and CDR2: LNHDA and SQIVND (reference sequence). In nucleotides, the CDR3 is TGTGCCAGTAGTGGGCCAGCTTTCTTT. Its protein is CASSGPAFF.

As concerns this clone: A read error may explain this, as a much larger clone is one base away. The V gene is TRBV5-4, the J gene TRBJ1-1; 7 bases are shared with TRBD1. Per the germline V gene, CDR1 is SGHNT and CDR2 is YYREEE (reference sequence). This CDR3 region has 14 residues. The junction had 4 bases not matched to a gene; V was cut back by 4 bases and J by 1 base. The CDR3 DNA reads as TGTGCCAGCAGCCCCGGGACAGCGAACACTGAAGCTTTCTTT. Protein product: CASSPGTANTEAFF.

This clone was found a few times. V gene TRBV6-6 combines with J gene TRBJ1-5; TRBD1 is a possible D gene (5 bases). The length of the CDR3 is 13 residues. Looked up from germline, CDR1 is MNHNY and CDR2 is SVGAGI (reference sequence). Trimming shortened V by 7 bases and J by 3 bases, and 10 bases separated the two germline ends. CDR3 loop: CASNGTPNQPQHF. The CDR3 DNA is TGTGCCAGCAACGGGACCCCCAATCAGCCCCAGCATTTT.

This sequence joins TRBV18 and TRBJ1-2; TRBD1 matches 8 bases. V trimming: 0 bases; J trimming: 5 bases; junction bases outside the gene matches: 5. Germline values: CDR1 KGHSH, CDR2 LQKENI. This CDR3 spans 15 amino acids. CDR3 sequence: CASSPPGQVAYGYTF. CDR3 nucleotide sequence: TGTGCCAGCTCACCACCGGGACAGGTTGCTTATGGCTACACCTTC.

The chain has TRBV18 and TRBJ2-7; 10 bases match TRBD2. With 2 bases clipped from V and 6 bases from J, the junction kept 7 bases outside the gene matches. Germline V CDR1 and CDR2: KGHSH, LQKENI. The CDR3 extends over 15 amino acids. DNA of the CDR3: TGTGCCAGCTCACCAGTAGCGGGAGGCCCTATCGAGCAGTACTTC. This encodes CASSPVAGGPIEQYF. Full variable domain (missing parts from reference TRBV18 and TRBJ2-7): NAGVMQNPRHLVRRRGQEARLRCSPMKGHSHVYWYRQLPEEGLKFMVYLQKENIIDESGMPKERFSAEFPKEGPSILRIQQVVRGDSAAYFCASSPVAGGPIEQYFGPGTRLTVT.

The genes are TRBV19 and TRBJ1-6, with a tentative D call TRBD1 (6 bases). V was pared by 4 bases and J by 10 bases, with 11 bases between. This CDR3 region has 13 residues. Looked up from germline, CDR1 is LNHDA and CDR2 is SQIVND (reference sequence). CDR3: CASSTGVGSPLHF. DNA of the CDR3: TGTGCCAGTAGTACAGGGGTTGGATCACCCCTCCACTTT.

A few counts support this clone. Here the CDR3 DNA reads TGTGCCAGCAGTTTGGCCGAAAATCAGCCCCAGCATTTT. Translated, it gives CASSLAENQPQHF. This chain links TRBV27 with TRBJ1-5, with D uncertain. This CDR3 region has 13 residues. CDR1 is MNHEY and CDR2 is SMNVEV in the germline V gene (reference sequence). Trimming shortened V by 3 bases and J by 4 bases, and 7 bases separated the two germline ends.

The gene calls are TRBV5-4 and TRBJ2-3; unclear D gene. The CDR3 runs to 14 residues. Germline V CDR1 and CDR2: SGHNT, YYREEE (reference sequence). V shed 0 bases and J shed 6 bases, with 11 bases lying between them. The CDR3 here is CASSLGTVKDTQYF. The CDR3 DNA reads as TGTGCCAGCAGCTTGGGGACGGTCAAGGATACGCAGTATTTT.

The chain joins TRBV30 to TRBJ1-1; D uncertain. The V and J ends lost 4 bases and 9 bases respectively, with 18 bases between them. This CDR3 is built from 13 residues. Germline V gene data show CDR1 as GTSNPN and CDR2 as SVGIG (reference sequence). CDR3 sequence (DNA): TGTGCCTGGATGTGGAGTGGGCAGTCGCAAGCTTTCTTT. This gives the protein CAWMWSGQSQAFF.

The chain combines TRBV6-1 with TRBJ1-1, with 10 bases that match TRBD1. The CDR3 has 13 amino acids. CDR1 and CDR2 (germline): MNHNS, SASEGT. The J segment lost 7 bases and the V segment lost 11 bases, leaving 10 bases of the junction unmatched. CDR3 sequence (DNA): TGTGCCGGTCAGGACAGGGGGGGCAATGAAGCTTTCTTT. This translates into CAGQDRGGNEAFF.

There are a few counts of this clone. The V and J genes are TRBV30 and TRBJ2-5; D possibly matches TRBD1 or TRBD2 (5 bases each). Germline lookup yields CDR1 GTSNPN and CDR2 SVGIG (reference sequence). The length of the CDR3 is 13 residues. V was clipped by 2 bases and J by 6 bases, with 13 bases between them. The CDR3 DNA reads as TGTGCCTGGAGTTCTGGGACGGATAAGACCCAGTACTTC. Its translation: CAWSSGTDKTQYF.

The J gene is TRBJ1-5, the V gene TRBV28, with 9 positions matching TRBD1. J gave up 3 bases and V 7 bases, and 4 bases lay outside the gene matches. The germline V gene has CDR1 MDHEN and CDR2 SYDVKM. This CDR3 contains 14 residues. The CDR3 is CASIRQGVNQPQHF. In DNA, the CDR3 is TGTGCCAGCATTAGACAGGGGGTCAATCAGCCCCAGCATTTT. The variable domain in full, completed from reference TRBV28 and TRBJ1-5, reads DVKVTQSSRYLVKRTGEKVFLECVQDMDHENMFWYRQDPGLGLRLIYFSYDVKMKEKGDIPEGYSVSREKKERFSLILESASTNQTSMYLCASIRQGVNQPQHFGDGTRLSIL.